Listed below are T cell receptor beta chains from one sample, sequenced in a study of blood T cell repertoires in COVID-19. Assay: immunoSEQ multiplex PCR; the TCRdb copy retains only in-frame clones and omits some. The sample lists 180,000 or so clones; 85% were seen once. The specimen sequenced was PBMCs or T cells enriched from blood (not recorded which). The receptors stem from a man aged 40-49 years who had recovered from COVID-19. CDR3s include the opening cysteine and the closing phenylalanine or tryptophan. A D gene is named only where the DNA matches it firmly. The size of a clone is reported for some rows only, either as once, few or many, or as a class for expanded clones.

clone size: -
J gene: TRBJ2-1
D gene: -
V gene: TRBV5-1
CDR3 protein: CASSSKGVRESFSNEQFF
CDR3 DNA: TGCGCCAGCAGCTCCAAGGGGGTGAGGGAGAGCTTTAGCAATGAGCAGTTCTTC

clone size: -
J gene: TRBJ2-7
D gene: TRBD1
V gene: TRBV4-1
CDR3 protein: CASSPDDRVDYEQYF
CDR3 DNA: TGCGCCAGCAGCCCAGACGACAGGGTCGACTACGAGCAGTACTTC

clone size: -
J gene: TRBJ1-4
D gene: -
V gene: TRBV6-1
CDR3 protein: CASSAAPGRGNPNEKLFF
CDR3 DNA: TGTGCCAGCAGTGCCGCCCCAGGTCGCGGGAATCCTAATGAAAAACTGTTTTTT

clone size: -
J gene: TRBJ1-5
D gene: TRBD1
V gene: TRBV30
CDR3 protein: CAWSVLDRGQGQPQHF
CDR3 DNA: TGTGCCTGGAGTGTACTCGACAGGGGGCAAGGTCAGCCCCAGCATTTT

clone size: -
J gene: TRBJ2-3
D gene: -
V gene: TRBV6-5
CDR3 protein: CAGAGPSSTDTQYF
CDR3 DNA: TGTGCCGGGGCCGGACCATCTAGCACAGATACGCAGTATTTT

clone size: -
J gene: TRBJ1-1
D gene: -
V gene: TRBV5-4
CDR3 protein: CASSWGMGGESFF
CDR3 DNA: TGTGCCAGCAGCTGGGGTATGGGGGGAGAGTCTTTCTTT

clone size: -
J gene: TRBJ2-7
D gene: TRBD2
V gene: TRBV30
CDR3 protein: CACPKASGGLTYEQYF
CDR3 DNA: TGTGCCTGCCCCAAAGCTAGCGGGGGGTTGACCTACGAGCAGTACTTC

clone size: -
J gene: TRBJ1-4
D gene: TRBD1
V gene: TRBV18
CDR3 protein: CASSRGQNEKLFF
CDR3 DNA: TGTGCCAGCTCAAGGGGACAGAATGAAAAACTGTTTTTT

clone size: -
J gene: TRBJ2-7
D gene: TRBD2
V gene: TRBV27
CDR3 protein: CASSLSSGGYEQYF
CDR3 DNA: TGTGCCAGCAGTTTGTCTAGCGGGGGTTACGAGCAGTACTTC

clone size: -
J gene: TRBJ1-6
D gene: TRBD1
V gene: TRBV19
CDR3 protein: CATSDRGKSPLHF
CDR3 DNA: TGTGCCACTTCTGACAGGGGCAAATCACCCCTCCACTTT

clone size: many
J gene: TRBJ2-7
D gene: -
V gene: TRBV11-2
CDR3 protein: CASSSSPEEQYF
CDR3 DNA: TGTGCCAGCAGCTCCTCCCCCGAGGAGCAGTACTTC

clone size: -
J gene: TRBJ2-5
D gene: -
V gene: TRBV12-5
CDR3 protein: CASGLGQPGEETQYF
CDR3 DNA: TGTGCTAGTGGTTTGGGACAGCCGGGGGAAGAGACCCAGTACTTC

clone size: -
J gene: TRBJ2-1
D gene: TRBD2
V gene: TRBV29-1
CDR3 protein: CSVEVPSGGAVVYNEQFF
CDR3 DNA: TGCAGCGTTGAAGTACCTAGCGGGGGGGCCGTGGTCTACAATGAGCAGTTCTTC

clone size: -
J gene: TRBJ2-1
D gene: TRBD2
V gene: TRBV29-1
CDR3 protein: CSAGTNSEQFF
CDR3 DNA: TGCAGCGCCGGGACTAATTCTGAGCAGTTCTTC

clone size: once
J gene: TRBJ1-4
D gene: -
V gene: TRBV5-1
CDR3 protein: CASSLGSDSQMNEKLFF
CDR3 DNA: TGCGCCAGCAGCTTGGGGAGTGACAGCCAGATGAATGAAAAACTGTTTTTT

clone size: -
J gene: TRBJ1-1
D gene: -
V gene: TRBV10-1
CDR3 protein: CASSDGVNTEAFF
CDR3 DNA: TGCGCCAGCAGTGACGGGGTGAACACTGAAGCTTTCTTT

clone size: -
J gene: TRBJ2-4
D gene: -
V gene: TRBV9
CDR3 protein: CASSPVGAAKNIQYF
CDR3 DNA: TGTGCCAGCAGCCCAGTGGGGGCAGCTAAAAACATTCAGTACTTC

clone size: -
J gene: TRBJ1-6
D gene: -
V gene: TRBV28
CDR3 protein: CASSPRDTYNSPLHF
CDR3 DNA: TGTGCCAGCAGTCCTCGGGACACCTATAATTCACCCCTCCACTTT

clone size: few
J gene: TRBJ2-7
D gene: -
V gene: TRBV24-1
CDR3 protein: CATMEESVDEQYF
CDR3 DNA: TGTGCCACCATGGAGGAATCGGTGGACGAGCAGTACTTC

clone size: -
J gene: TRBJ1-2
D gene: TRBD1
V gene: TRBV5-5
CDR3 protein: CASLAWDSNYGYTF
CDR3 DNA: TGTGCCAGCCTGGCTTGGGACAGCAACTATGGCTACACCTTC

clone size: -
J gene: TRBJ1-2
D gene: -
V gene: TRBV7-8
CDR3 protein: CASSHRGGLGYTF
CDR3 DNA: TGTGCCAGCAGCCATCGGGGGGGACTTGGCTACACCTTC

clone size: -
J gene: TRBJ1-4
D gene: -
V gene: TRBV25-1
CDR3 protein: CASSDGKGATNEKLFF
CDR3 DNA: TGTGCCAGCAGTGACGGGAAGGGGGCAACTAATGAAAAACTGTTTTTT

clone size: -
J gene: TRBJ2-7
D gene: -
V gene: TRBV5-1
CDR3 protein: CASSYSGTYEQYF
CDR3 DNA: TGCGCCAGCAGCTATAGCGGAACCTACGAGCAGTACTTC

clone size: -
J gene: TRBJ1-6
D gene: -
V gene: TRBV7-3
CDR3 protein: CASSREGNSPLHF
CDR3 DNA: TGTGCCAGCAGCCGGGAAGGGAATTCACCCCTCCACTTT

clone size: few
J gene: TRBJ2-5
D gene: TRBD1
V gene: TRBV25-1
CDR3 protein: CATGQGAGETQYF
CDR3 DNA: TGTGCCACCGGACAGGGGGCGGGGGAGACCCAGTACTTC

clone size: once
J gene: TRBJ1-5
D gene: -
V gene: TRBV4-2
CDR3 protein: CASSQEGQGRNQPQHF
CDR3 DNA: TGTGCCAGCAGCCAAGAAGGTCAGGGGAGAAATCAGCCCCAGCATTTT

clone size: once
J gene: TRBJ2-1
D gene: -
V gene: TRBV28
CDR3 protein: CASSFDRLSYNEQFF
CDR3 DNA: TGTGCCAGCAGTTTTGACAGGTTATCCTACAATGAGCAGTTCTTC

clone size: -
J gene: TRBJ2-1
D gene: -
V gene: TRBV19
CDR3 protein: CASSIVSGYNEQFF
CDR3 DNA: TGTGCCAGTAGTATAGTTAGCGGCTACAATGAGCAGTTCTTC

clone size: -
J gene: TRBJ1-4
D gene: TRBD1
V gene: TRBV14
CDR3 protein: CASSRDRSGKLFF
CDR3 DNA: TGTGCCAGCAGTAGGGACAGGTCGGGAAAACTGTTTTTT

clone size: -
J gene: TRBJ1-1
D gene: -
V gene: TRBV19
CDR3 protein: CASSTKMNTEAFF
CDR3 DNA: TGTGCCAGTAGTACTAAGATGAACACTGAAGCTTTCTTT

clone size: -
J gene: TRBJ1-2
D gene: -
V gene: TRBV28
CDR3 protein: CASTGVEGRYGYTF
CDR3 DNA: TGTGCCAGCACGGGGGTAGAGGGACGCTATGGCTACACCTTC

clone size: -
J gene: TRBJ2-3
D gene: -
V gene: TRBV2
CDR3 protein: CASRERVTDTQYF
CDR3 DNA: TGTGCCAGCCGGGAGCGGGTCACAGATACGCAGTATTTT

clone size: -
J gene: TRBJ2-4
D gene: TRBD2
V gene: TRBV5-5
CDR3 protein: CASSFGTSAVIAKNIQYF
CDR3 DNA: TGTGCCAGCAGCTTTGGGACTAGCGCCGTAATAGCCAAAAACATTCAGTACTTC

clone size: once
J gene: TRBJ1-4
D gene: -
V gene: TRBV6-5
CDR3 protein: CASLAWASNEKLFF
CDR3 DNA: TGTGCCAGCTTGGCTTGGGCGAGTAATGAAAAACTGTTTTTT

clone size: -
J gene: TRBJ1-2
D gene: TRBD1
V gene: TRBV3-1/TRBV3-2
CDR3 protein: CARGGRGETTNDTNYGYTF
CDR3 DNA: TGTGCCCGGGGGGGCAGGGGGGAAACCACTAACGATACTAACTATGGCTACACCTTC

clone size: -
J gene: TRBJ2-7
D gene: -
V gene: TRBV11-3
CDR3 protein: CASSLGGIPSYEQYF
CDR3 DNA: TGTGCCAGCAGCTTAGGCGGAATCCCCTCCTACGAGCAGTACTTC